The TCR beta chain under discussion was sequenced for a study of T cell responses to AZD1222 COVID-19 vaccine. General study points: Baseline seropositivity characterized only a handful of AZD1222 recipients.

TCRdb's copy holds only in-frame clones and misses some; the assay was immunoSEQ multiplex PCR. Among fewer than 150,000 clones listed, approximately 90% were seen once. Points on this clone: As yet, its antigen is unknown.

Germline-derived CDR1 and CDR2 are KGHSH and LQKENI. V was pared by 4 bases and J by 11 bases, with 20 bases between. CDR3 length: 14 residues. The receptor comes from an adult in good health. V and J are TRBV18 and TRBJ1-1; D gene unclear. The input for sequencing was peripheral blood, taken on day 0 of AZD1222 vaccination. Written as DNA, the CDR3 is TGTGCCAGCTCACTCGTAGGATTGGCCAAGGAGGCTTTCTTT. This gives the protein CASSLVGLAKEAFF.